These 16 T cell receptor beta chains came from one sample sequenced in a study of T cells in Graves' hyperthyroidism and ophthalmopathy. The source material, RNA transcripts, was used to amplify TCR beta CDR3 regions. In the first-round RT-PCR of the TCR CDR3, the HTBI primer set was used. MiXCR was run by TCRdb on the multiplex PCR reads, yielding one entry per CDR3 protein. The sample holds 640,000 or so distinct CDR3 sequences, 14% seen once. What was sequenced was blood. The receptors stem from a woman under 30 with Graves' ophthalmopathy.

This clonotype showed up many times. The chain joins TRBV6-2 or TRBV6-3 to TRBJ1-2; D call uncertain. CDR1 is MNHEY and CDR2 is SVGEGT in the germline V gene. The CDR3 sequence is 12 residues long. The ends were cut back, 2 bases at V and 8 bases at J, with 9 bases in the middle. The DNA for the CDR3 is TGTGCCAGCAGTTACCCGCTCGGGGGCTACACCTTC. Residues: CASSYPLGGYTF.

This clonotype was detected ten times or more. V and J are TRBV12-5 and TRBJ1-4; weak D call: TRBD1 (6 bases). The germline gives CDR1 LGHNT, CDR2 FRNRAP. The CDR3 is 15 amino acids. The ends were cut back, 0 bases at V and 5 bases at J, with 10 bases in the middle. CDR3 sequence reads: CASGLVLGGNEKLFF. The CDR3 DNA is TGTGCTAGTGGTTTGGTATTAGGGGGAAATGAAAAACTGTTTTTT.

The table lists this clonotype with many counts. No conserved phenylalanine or tryptophan ends this CDR3, so it is likely a read error. The chain combines TRBV28 with TRBJ2-7; a possible D gene is TRBD2 (6 bases). V lost 5 bases to trimming and J lost 0 bases, with 17 bases between them. CDR3 length: 16 amino acids. Germline-derived CDR1 and CDR2 are MDHEN and SYDVKM. The CDR3 nucleotides are TGTGCCAGCAGTCGCACCCCTCCCGGGGGCTCCTACGAGCAGTACCTC. This gives the protein CASSRTPPGGSYEQYL.

The rearrangement joins TRBV10-3 to TRBJ1-2; TRBD1 aligns across 8 bases. V dropped 5 bases and J dropped 6; count of bases not matched to a gene: 8. In germline, CDR1 is ENHRY, CDR2 SYGVKD. CDR3 length: 14 amino acids. The CDR3 coding sequence is TGTGCCATCAGTTATGGGACAGGAGGGGATGGCTACACCTTC. Its translation is CAISYGTGGDGYTF.

This clonotype was counted ten times or more. The V call is TRBV7-9, the J call TRBJ1-2, with TRBD1 matching 9 bases. The CDR3 length is 15 residues. Germline V gene data show CDR1 as SEHNR and CDR2 as FQNEAQ (reference sequence). Unmatched junction bases numbered 6, after V lost 3 bases and J lost 4 bases. The CDR3 spells CASSFAGQGSYGYTF. The CDR3 bases are TGTGCCAGCAGCTTCGCGGGACAGGGCAGCTATGGCTACACCTTC.

The gene calls are TRBV7-9 and TRBJ2-1; D perhaps matches TRBD2 (5 bases). This CDR3 is 19 amino acids long. Trimming removed 6 bases from V and 4 bases from J, with 28 bases in between. Germline CDR1 is SEHNR and CDR2 is FQNEAQ (reference sequence). CDR3 in DNA: TGTGCCAGCAGTTCGACGCCCCCTCTCCAGCGGAATCCATACAATGAGCAGTTCTTC. This codes for CASSSTPPLQRNPYNEQFF.

V and J are TRBV5-4 and TRBJ2-7; possibly TRBD1 for D (6 bases). V dropped 3 bases and J dropped 8 bases, with 21 bases sitting between them. The CDR3 covers 15 residues. Germline V gene data show CDR1 as SGHNT and CDR2 as YYREEE (reference sequence). CDR3 DNA sequence: TGTGCCAGCAGCTCCGGACAGCCCGGCGCTAGAAAGCAGTACTTC. Translating gives CASSSGQPGARKQYF.

This clonotype has ten or more counts. This rearrangement joins TRBV13 to TRBJ2-1; D gene uncertain. V lost 0 bases and J lost 5, with 8 bases in between. This CDR3 is 14 amino acids long. Germline V gene sequence: CDR1 PRHDT, CDR2 FYEKMQ (reference sequence). CDR3: CASSLGSTHNEQFF. The CDR3 DNA reads TGTGCCAGCAGCTTAGGTTCGACCCACAATGAGCAGTTCTTC.

This clonotype came up a few times. The chain links TRBV12-3 or TRBV12-4 to TRBJ2-1; TRBD2 agrees at 8 bases. The V and J ends lost 6 bases and 4 bases, in that order; junction bases with no gene match: 8. The CDR3 has 15 amino acids. The CDR3 DNA reads TGTGCCAGCAGGACTAGCGCGACAAGTTACAATGAGCAGTTCTTC. Amino acid sequence: CASRTSATSYNEQFF.

The V and J genes are TRBV5-1 and TRBJ2-2; 8 bases align to TRBD1. Trimming took 6 bases from V and 5 from J; bases not matched to a gene: 6. This CDR3 has 14 residues. Germline CDR1 is SGHRS and CDR2 is YFSETQ. The CDR3 DNA reads as TGCGCCAGCACCTCAGGACAGGGAACCGGGGAGCTGTTTTTT. This codes for CASTSGQGTGELFF.

This clonotype was counted ten times or more. J is TRBJ2-1 and V is TRBV2; 12 bases align to TRBD2. After removal of 5 bases from V and 8 bases from J, the junction contained 7 bases not matched to a gene. The CDR3 runs to 15 residues. The V gene's germline CDR1 is SNHLY and CDR2 FYNNEI. This CDR3 is CASSPTSGRPYEQFF. The CDR3 DNA sequence: TGTGCCAGCAGTCCGACTAGCGGGAGACCCTATGAGCAGTTCTTC.

There are many counts of this clonotype. The chain uses TRBV3-1 and TRBJ1-5; 8 nucleotides align to TRBD1. This CDR3 is 18 amino acids long. Germline V gene lookup returns CDR1 LGHDT and CDR2 YNNKEL (reference sequence). Trimming took 4 bases from V and 1 from J; bases not matched to a gene: 12. The CDR3 sequence is CASSPYDRGMGSNQPQHF. As DNA, the CDR3 is TGTGCCAGCAGCCCGTATGACAGGGGAATGGGAAGCAATCAGCCCCAGCATTTT.

Here the CDR3 DNA reads TGTGCCTGCGGACTAGCCGGCTCCTACGAGCAGTACTTC. Its protein is CACGLAGSYEQYF. The rearrangement uses TRBV27 and TRBJ2-7; TRBD2 matches 8 bases. V lost 11 bases to trimming and J lost 0 bases; unmatched junction nucleotides: 6. The V gene's germline CDR1 is MNHEY and CDR2 SMNVEV (reference sequence). This CDR3 is 13 amino acids long.

This chain links TRBV12-3 or TRBV12-4 with TRBJ1-2; D perhaps matches TRBD1 (5 bases). Between the trimmed V and J ends, which lost 4 bases and 7 bases, there was a span of 16 bases. The CDR3 has 14 residues. As DNA, the CDR3 is TGTGCCAGCAGTTCCCCTCCGGGGGTCTCTGGCTACACCTTC. This gives the protein CASSSPPGVSGYTF.

V and J are TRBV6-5 and TRBJ2-3; TRBD1 aligns across 9 bases. The CDR3 runs 16 residues. Trimming cost V 0 bases and J 6 bases; bases outside gene matches: 7. Per germline, CDR1 MNHEY and CDR2 SVGAGI. In nucleotides, the CDR3 is TGTGCCAGCAGTTACTCGTACAACAGGGGGCTCGATACGCAGTATTTT. It yields the protein CASSYSYNRGLDTQYF.

This clonotype was seen at least ten times. The chain employs TRBV12-3 or TRBV12-4 and TRBJ2-1; 10 bases map to TRBD2. The CDR3 runs to 17 residues. V lost 1 base and J lost 5; bases outside the gene matches: 8. The CDR3 nucleotides are TGTGCCAGCAGTTTAGTGGCTAGCGGGAGTCTACACAATGAGCAGTTCTTC. This translates into CASSLVASGSLHNEQFF.